The 8 T cell receptor beta chains listed next were all sequenced from one sample in a study of T cells in Graves' hyperthyroidism and ophthalmopathy (dated by TCRdb to the late 2010s). Receptors were amplified or captured by multiplex PCR. Sequencing relied on an Illumina HiSeq 2000. Amplification of TCR beta CDR3 regions was carried out from RNA transcripts. The first round of RT-PCR for the TCR CDR3 was performed with the HTBI primer set and the Qiagen OneStep RT-PCR kit. The raw public data were reprocessed by TCRdb itself: fastp quality trimming at Q25, MiXCR clonotype calling, in-frame beta chains only. Rows matching on CDR3 protein sequence are summarized as one entry with the most common DNA and genes. This sample has some 500,000 distinct CDR3 sequences in its table, and roughly an eighth of those were observed once. The ten most abundant clones make up roughly 17% of the sample. Sample: blood. The source of these receptors is a woman aged 18-29 years with Graves' hyperthyroidism.

The table lists this clonotype with many counts. The chain uses TRBV30 and TRBJ1-5; weak D call: TRBD1 (6 bases). The CDR3 covers 13 residues. Germline V lookup: CDR1 GTSNPN, CDR2 SVGIG (reference sequence). Trimming pared 3 bases from V and 7 bases from J, leaving 13 bases between. In DNA, the CDR3 is TGTGCCTGGAGGATGAGGGGGGCCCAGCCCCAGCATTTT. Translating gives CAWRMRGAQPQHF.

Ten or more counts support this clonotype. The J gene is TRBJ2-7, the V gene TRBV28; a weak D match, TRBD2 (6 bases). The CDR3 consists of 15 residues. Germline-derived CDR1 and CDR2 are MDHEN and SYDVKM. The V end lost 3 bases, the J end lost 6 bases, and 18 bases lay between the germline ends. The chain's CDR3 is CASSFNPRGYGEQYF. In DNA, the CDR3 is TGTGCCAGCAGTTTTAATCCCCGGGGGTATGGCGAGCAGTACTTC.

The table lists this clonotype with a few counts. The chain joins TRBV5-1 to TRBJ2-7, with D unresolved. CDR3 length equals 14 residues. Germline assignment: CDR1 SGHRS and CDR2 YFSETQ. The V and J ends lost 0 bases and 7 bases respectively, with 14 bases between them. CDR3 protein: CASSLALDGWEQYF. In DNA form, the CDR3 reads TGCGCCAGCAGCTTGGCTCTAGATGGCTGGGAGCAGTACTTC.

The gene calls are TRBV11-3 and TRBJ2-7; D may be TRBD1 or TRBD2 (6 bases each). The ends were cut back, 3 bases at V and 4 bases at J, with 22 bases in the middle. The germline V gene has CDR1 SGHNT and CDR2 YENEEA. The CDR3 runs 17 residues. Here the CDR3 reads CASSFWRGEARPYEQYV. CDR3 DNA sequence: TGTGCCAGCAGCTTCTGGAGGGGGGAGGCCCGCCCTTACGAGCAGTACGTC.

This clonotype was seen more than once but under ten times. Compared with germline, one end of the junction differs, possibly owing to a read error. The chain links TRBV30 to TRBJ2-4; 14 bases are shared with TRBD2. Per the germline V gene, CDR1 is GTSNPN and CDR2 is SVGIG (reference sequence). This CDR3 is built from 19 residues. CDR3 DNA sequence: TGTGTCTGGAGTGGGACTAGCGGGGGCCAAGGGCTAGCCAAAAACATTCAGTACTTC. This gives the protein CVWSGTSGGQGLAKNIQYF.

This clonotype has ten or more counts. The chain couples TRBV12-3 or TRBV12-4 to TRBJ2-7, with 8 bases identical to TRBD1. The CDR3 has 17 amino acids. V was pared by 4 bases and J by 2 bases, with 13 bases of the junction left unmatched. CDR3 sequence reads: CASSSVGTGVSPYEQYF. The CDR3 nucleotides are TGTGCCAGCAGTTCGGTTGGGACAGGAGTTTCTCCCTACGAGCAGTACTTC.

This clonotype occurred many times. The chain employs TRBV20-1 and TRBJ2-7; 11 positions agree with TRBD2. V lost 6 bases to trimming and J lost 4 bases; unmatched junction nucleotides: 5. CDR1 DFQATT and CDR2 SNEGSKA come from the germline V gene (reference sequence). This CDR3 is built from 13 residues. The CDR3 bases are TGCAGTGCCAGGGTAGCGGGAGGGTACGAGCAGTACGTC. It specifies CSARVAGGYEQYV.

In this sample, this clonotype turned up many times. The CDR3 coding sequence is TGTGCCAGCAGCCCCTGGAGTTACAGGGGAAATGGCTACACCTTC. It codes for CASSPWSYRGNGYTF. The chain links TRBV11-3 to TRBJ1-2, with TRBD1 matching over 7 bases. The V segment lost 5 bases and the J segment 6 bases; nucleotides outside the gene matches: 12. The CDR3 runs 15 residues. Germline CDR1 reads SGHNT; CDR2 reads YENEEA.